This T cell receptor beta chain was recovered during a study of cytomegalovirus exposure and HLA in healthy donors. V lost 2 bases to trimming and J lost 0 bases, with 7 bases between them. Germline assignment: CDR1 MNHEY and CDR2 SMNVEV (reference sequence). CDR3 length: 14 residues. The repertoire was sequenced with immunoSEQ multiplex PCR; TCRdb's copy has only in-frame clones and lacks some. Of under 95,000 clones in the sample, roughly 88% are singletons; the top ten hold approximately 2%. The receptor was derived from a man aged 30 to 39 in good health and CMV-seronegative. The V call is TRBV27, the J call TRBJ1-1; no definite D call. The sequenced sample was PBMCs. The CDR3 DNA follows: TGTGCCAGCAGTTTACGGGAGATGAACACTGAAGCTTTCTTT. Translation: CASSLREMNTEAFF.